This T cell receptor (beta chain) was recovered during a study of cytotoxic CD8 clonotypes in ibrutinib-treated CLL. V shed 6 bases and J shed 9 bases, with 18 bases lying between them. From germline, CDR1 is SQVTM and CDR2 ANQGSEA. The length of the CDR3 is 13 residues. This table comes from immunoSEQ multiplex PCR, and its TCRdb copy is limited to in-frame clones, with some not included. The data hold more than 300,000 clones, with about 77% observed a single time. The sequencing used PBMCs, collected before ibrutinib treatment. The clonotype was recovered from a human donor with chronic lymphocytic leukemia. The chain links TRBV29-1 to TRBJ2-1; a weak D match, TRBD2 (5 bases). The CDR3 DNA reads as TGCAGCGTCCCGGGGTCTACGTTTGGTGAGCAGTTCTTC. Encoded protein: CSVPGSTFGEQFF.